The 17 T cell receptor beta chains in this list originate from one sample, sequenced in a study of shared clonotypes between healthy human individuals. Naive CD8 cells lacked CD45RO, underwent positive selection for CCR7 and left out terminally differentiated effector memory CD45RA+ cells. The table came from immunoSEQ multiplex PCR; TCRdb's copy has only in-frame clones and leaves some out. Of about 2 million clones listed, over 85% are singletons. The sample comprised naive CD8+ T cells sorted from blood. The receptors stem from a man younger than 30 in good health.

CDR3 in amino acids: CASTTGGGYTF. CDR3 bases: TGTGCCAGCACCACCGGAGGGGGCTACACCTTC. The chain combines TRBV5-5 with TRBJ1-2, with D uncertain. The CDR3 covers 11 residues. The V gene's germline CDR1 is SGHKS and CDR2 YYEKEE (reference sequence). Trimming took off 6 bases at V and 8 bases at J, with 11 bases between the two ends. The variable domain in full, completed from reference TRBV5-5 and TRBJ1-2, reads DAGVTQSPTHLIKTRGQQVTLRCSPISGHKSVSWYQQVLGQGPQFIFQYYEKEERGRGNFPDRFSARQFPNYSSELNVNALLLGDSALYLCASTTGGGYTFGSGTRLTVV.

The genes are TRBV10-2 and TRBJ2-3; 8 nucleotides align to TRBD2. This CDR3 comprises 15 residues. Germline V gene lookup returns CDR1 WSHSY and CDR2 SAAADI. J gave up 2 bases and V 5 bases, and 6 bases lay outside the gene matches. This CDR3 reads CASSSGGRYTDTQYF. The DNA for the CDR3 is TGCGCCAGCAGTTCGGGGGGGAGATACACAGATACGCAGTATTTT.

This clone has a single count. V gene TRBV6-5 combines with J gene TRBJ2-1; TRBD2 aligns across 10 bases. V trimming: 4 bases; J trimming: 7 bases; junction bases outside the gene matches: 7. The V gene's germline CDR1 is MNHEY and CDR2 SVGAGI. CDR3 length equals 15 residues. The CDR3 sequence: CASSCPGTSENEQFF. The CDR3 DNA sequence: TGTGCCAGCAGTTGTCCCGGGACTAGCGAGAATGAGCAGTTCTTC.

The chain has TRBV4-1 and TRBJ2-7, with a tentative D call TRBD2 (6 bases). The CDR3 runs to 15 residues. Germline assignment: CDR1 MGHRA and CDR2 YSYEKL. Trimming took 3 bases from V and 12 from J, leaving 24 bases between them. The CDR3 spells CASSQLIYGTRDLYF. CDR3 nucleotide sequence: TGCGCCAGCAGCCAGCTCATCTACGGGACTCGGGATCTGTACTTC.

The CDR3 spells CASSPYRGEGTNEKLFF. As DNA, the CDR3 is TGTGCCAGCAGCCCATACAGGGGGGAGGGCACTAATGAAAAACTGTTTTTT. The genes are TRBV7-3 and TRBJ1-4; 8 bases are shared with TRBD1. The CDR3 runs 17 residues. J was trimmed by 2 bases and V by 5 bases; bases with no gene match: 10. Germline lookup yields CDR1 SGHTA and CDR2 FQGTGA. Filled out from reference TRBV7-3 and TRBJ1-4, the complete variable domain reads GAGVSQTPSNKVTEKGKYVELRCDPISGHTALYWYRQSLGQGPEFLIYFQGTGAADDSGLPNDRFFAVRPEGSVSTLKIQRTERGDSAVYLCASSPYRGEGTNEKLFFGSGTQLSVL.

The genes are TRBV27 and TRBJ2-3; 9 bases line up with TRBD2. The CDR3 totals 16 residues. Germline V gene lookup returns CDR1 MNHEY and CDR2 SMNVEV (reference sequence). Germline trimming cut 0 bases from V and 3 bases from J; bases unmatched to any gene: 4. CDR3 sequence reads: CASSLSIAGATDTQYF. Here the CDR3 DNA reads TGTGCCAGCAGTTTATCCATAGCGGGGGCGACAGATACGCAGTATTTT.

The V call is TRBV5-1, the J call TRBJ2-1; possibly TRBD1 or TRBD2 for D (6 bases each). Deletions cut 1 base from V and 9 bases from J, with 17 bases between. This CDR3 is 15 amino acids long. Germline V gives CDR1 SGHRS, CDR2 YFSETQ. The DNA of the CDR3 is TGCGCCAGCAGCTTGAGGGGGGATAACCTCATTGAGCAGTTCTTC. Its translation is CASSLRGDNLIEQFF.

This chain joins TRBV25-1 and TRBJ1-2; D perhaps matches TRBD1 (5 bases). Between the trimmed V and J ends, which lost 7 bases and 1 base, there was a span of 25 bases. The germline CDR1 and CDR2 sequences are MGHDK and SYGVNS. This CDR3 is built from 18 residues. CDR3 bases: TGTGCCAGCAAACCCGACAGCAAGCATTTTCCTGATAACTATGGCTACACCTTC. Encoded protein: CASKPDSKHFPDNYGYTF.

A remark on this clone: This CDR3 is also generated by other DNA sequences in the sample. The V and J genes are TRBV30 and TRBJ1-1; possibly TRBD1 for D (5 bases). Trimming took off 1 base at V and 4 bases at J, with 7 bases between the two ends. Germline V gives CDR1 GTSNPN, CDR2 SVGIG (reference sequence). This CDR3 region has 12 residues. For the CDR3, the DNA is TGTGCCTGGAGTGCGGGGGGCACTGAAGCTTTCTTT. Translating gives CAWSAGGTEAFF.

For the CDR3, the DNA is TGTGCCGGTACAATGAATGAAAGCTCCTACGAGCAGTACTTC. Translated: CAGTMNESSYEQYF. V usage is TRBV25-1 and J usage is TRBJ2-7; D ambiguous. Deletions cut 11 bases from V and 0 bases from J, with 17 bases between. Germline assignment: CDR1 MGHDK and CDR2 SYGVNS. CDR3 length equals 14 residues.

V usage is TRBV29-1 and J usage is TRBJ2-3; 8 bases agree with TRBD2. Unmatched junction bases numbered 11, after V lost 6 bases and J lost 3 bases. The CDR3 spans 15 residues. Germline V gene lookup returns CDR1 SQVTM and CDR2 ANQGSEA. CDR3 region: CSVDGTRGGTDTQYF. CDR3 bases: TGCAGCGTGGACGGTACCCGGGGGGGAACAGATACGCAGTATTTT.

The rearrangement uses TRBV7-9 and TRBJ2-3; D might be TRBD1 (8 bases). From germline, CDR1 is SEHNR and CDR2 FQNEAQ (reference sequence). The CDR3 runs 12 residues. Trimming removed 2 bases from V and 14 bases from J, with 14 bases in between. CDR3 loop: CASSLTGGEVYF. In nucleotides, the CDR3 is TGTGCCAGCAGCTTAACAGGGGGGGAGGTGTATTTT.

The V and J genes are TRBV19 and TRBJ1-2; 11 positions match TRBD1. Germline loops: CDR1 LNHDA, CDR2 SQIVND (reference sequence). The CDR3 contains 14 residues. Unmatched junction bases numbered 5, after V lost 8 bases and J lost 3 bases. The CDR3 region is CASEDRGQDYGYTF. The CDR3 DNA reads TGTGCCAGTGAGGACAGGGGGCAAGACTATGGCTACACCTTC.

The chain couples TRBV10-3 to TRBJ2-1; TRBD2 agrees at 7 bases. The CDR3 totals 16 residues. Germline assignment: CDR1 ENHRY and CDR2 SYGVKD. V shed 4 bases and J 0 bases; nucleotides not matched to a gene: 6. CDR3: CAISGGLSGSYNEQFF. The DNA for the CDR3 is TGTGCCATCAGTGGGGGACTATCGGGCTCCTACAATGAGCAGTTCTTC.

CDR3 sequence: CASSFGGGALYNEQFF. The CDR3 DNA is TGTGCCAGCAGTTTCGGCGGGGGGGCCCTATACAATGAGCAGTTCTTC. The V call is TRBV28, the J call TRBJ2-1, with 9 bases fitting TRBD2. The CDR3 contains 16 residues. Germline CDR1 and CDR2: MDHEN and SYDVKM. The junction had 7 bases not matched to a gene; V was cut back by 3 bases and J by 4 bases.

This clone was seen just once. The chain uses TRBV11-2 and TRBJ2-5, with D tentatively TRBD2 (5 bases). The germline V and J ends were trimmed by 5 bases and 1 base, with 17 bases remaining between them. CDR1 SGHAT and CDR2 FQNNGV come from the germline V gene. The CDR3 consists of 16 residues. The CDR3 is CASSIGIGVFQETQYF. The CDR3 nucleotides read TGTGCCAGCAGCATAGGGATCGGGGTGTTCCAAGAGACCCAGTACTTC.

The CDR3 region has the DNA TGTGCCAGCAGTTTAGGAGCTCATACTAACTATGGCTACACCTTC. Amino acid sequence: CASSLGAHTNYGYTF. The rearrangement links TRBV27 to TRBJ1-2; D is undetermined. Germline CDR1 is MNHEY and CDR2 is SMNVEV (reference sequence). The CDR3 loop spans 15 amino acids. V was cut by 2 bases and J by 0 bases, with 10 bases left in between.